This T cell receptor beta chain originates from a study of shared clonotypes between healthy human individuals. Study-level findings and limits: Depth was large, yet rarefaction showed that sorted-subset sequencing was incomplete.

CDR3 size: 16 residues. V lost 5 bases and J lost 6; bases outside the gene matches: 13. Germline V gene data show CDR1 as SEHNR and CDR2 as FQNEAQ (reference sequence). With regard to this clone: Its specificity is unknown.

The table came from immunoSEQ multiplex PCR; TCRdb's copy has only in-frame clones and leaves some out. The sample holds roughly 660,000 clones, 90% seen once. The chain links TRBV7-9 to TRBJ2-1; 7 bases align to TRBD2. Material for sequencing was memory CD8+ T cells from PBMCs. Specified subset: CD45RO+ cells pooled with CCR7-negative TemRA cells. This receptor was obtained from a man aged 18 to 30 in good health. Some clones in this sample may be carry-over from other donors' samples. CDR3 region: CASSPKAGIHLNEQFF. CDR3 in DNA: TGTGCCAGCAGCCCCAAAGCGGGGATTCACCTCAATGAGCAGTTCTTC.